This entry is about one T cell receptor beta chain. Its antigen is unknown. Peripheral blood samples of 9 to 10 milliliters were drawn from each donor. A minimum of 6 micrograms of total RNA was extracted per sample. Sample-barcoded 5' priming and a J-beta primer mix drove a second PCR of about 6 to 12 cycles. TCRdb ran MiXCR on the 5' RACE reads and lists one entry per CDR3 protein. The table lists hundreds of thousands of distinct CDR3 sequences, 58% of them singletons. Germline trimming cut 6 bases from V and 1 base from J; bases unmatched to any gene: 4. From germline, CDR1 is DFQATT and CDR2 SNEGSKA (reference sequence). The CDR3 covers 13 residues. The data derive from a study of blood T cells in healthy people across ages. Study-level findings and limits: Estimates of diversity drawn from one million T cells were considered underestimates. There were more naive CD4+ cells and higher diversity in long-lived donors than in aged donors.

Sequenced input: blood. V usage is TRBV20-1 and J usage is TRBJ2-7; 9 nucleotides line up with TRBD1. This clonotype was sampled from a man in his fifties or sixties in good health. In nucleotides, the CDR3 is TGCAGTGCCACGACAGGGGGATCCTACGAGCAGTACTTC. Translating it yields CSATTGGSYEQYF.